The next 9 T cell receptor beta chains were all read from a single sample in a study. Treg sorting used a CD4+CD25+CD127-/low gate. TCRdb processed the 5' RACE reads anew with MiXCR; each CDR3 protein has one entry. The repertoire has approximately 60,000 distinct CDR3 sequences, roughly 20% of them found once; the top ten carry 2.5% to 3.5%. What was sequenced was tumor-infiltrating Tregs sorted from the breast tumor. These receptor sequences come from a female donor with breast cancer.

This clonotype was counted many times. The chain is built from TRBV27 and TRBJ1-1; the D is unclear. Germline V CDR1 and CDR2: MNHEY, SMNVEV (reference sequence). Trimming pared 5 bases from V and 1 base from J, leaving 11 bases between. The CDR3 is made up of 14 amino acids. CDR3 coding DNA: TGTGCCAGCAGTAATATTCGACAGAACACTGAAGCTTTCTTT. Translation gives CASSNIRQNTEAFF.

V gene TRBV2 combines with J gene TRBJ1-6, with D maybe TRBD1 (5 bases). Germline CDR1 and CDR2: SNHLY and FYNNEI. This CDR3 is built from 16 residues. V shed 3 bases and J shed 9 bases, with 18 bases lying between them. The CDR3 protein is CASSDGSRRGGSPLHF. CDR3 in DNA: TGTGCCAGCAGTGACGGTTCTAGAAGGGGAGGTTCACCCCTCCACTTT.

The chain is built from TRBV6-6 and TRBJ2-5, with 10 nucleotides matching TRBD1. Per germline, CDR1 MNHNY and CDR2 SVGAGI (reference sequence). With 2 bases clipped from V and 2 bases from J, the junction kept 5 bases outside the gene matches. This CDR3 is 16 amino acids long. DNA for the CDR3: TGTGCCAGCAGTTACCGGGACAGGGGTCGGCAAGAGACCCAGTACTTC. Its protein product is CASSYRDRGRQETQYF.

A few counts support this clonotype. The chain employs TRBV6-5 and TRBJ2-7; the match to TRBD2 covers 7 bases. Looked up from germline, CDR1 is MNHEY and CDR2 is SVGAGI. This CDR3 region has 15 residues. With V trimmed by 9 bases and J by 2 bases, 13 bases remained unmatched. Written as DNA, the CDR3 is TGTGCCAGTCTCCCCCTGGGAGGGGAGACCTACGAGCAGTACTTC. The encoded protein is CASLPLGGETYEQYF.

This chain joins TRBV6-1 and TRBJ2-7; a weak D match, TRBD2 (6 bases). CDR3 length equals 14 residues. Germline loops: CDR1 MNHNS, CDR2 SASEGT. V was cut by 6 bases and J by 7 bases, with 19 bases left in between. The CDR3 DNA is TGTGCCAGCAGAGGGCCGGGATACCGGGGGGAGCAGTACTTC. This sequence encodes CASRGPGYRGEQYF.

This clonotype was counted only a few times. The V gene is TRBV28, the J gene TRBJ2-2; the match to TRBD1 covers 7 bases. The germline V gene encodes CDR1 MDHEN and CDR2 SYDVKM. Trimming took 6 bases from V and 0 from J; bases not matched to a gene: 13. CDR3 length: 18 amino acids. CDR3 nucleotide sequence: TGTGCCAGCAGCGCCGGTGACAGGGCCTCTCCGAACACCGGGGAGCTGTTTTTT. It encodes CASSAGDRASPNTGELFF.

This clonotype was seen only a few times. The chain couples TRBV5-1 to TRBJ2-5; D could derive from TRBD1 or TRBD2 (5 bases each). V was pared by 0 bases and J by 0 bases, with 9 bases between. In germline, CDR1 is SGHRS, CDR2 YFSETQ. The CDR3 consists of 15 residues. The chain's CDR3 is CASSLVGGNQETQYF. CDR3 sequence (DNA): TGCGCCAGCAGCTTGGTTGGGGGTAACCAAGAGACCCAGTACTTC.

This chain links TRBV3-1 with TRBJ2-2; 7 bases fit TRBD2. The V gene end was trimmed by 4 bases and the J gene end by 13 bases; junction bases not matched to a gene: 6. Germline lookup yields CDR1 LGHDT and CDR2 YNNKEL (reference sequence). The CDR3 loop spans 12 amino acids. The CDR3 protein is CASSREGPMLFF. The CDR3 DNA reads TGTGCCAGCAGCCGGGAGGGACCGATGCTGTTTTTT.

In its sample, this clonotype was seen a few times. This chain joins TRBV5-1 and TRBJ2-7; D is uncertain. The CDR3 extends over 14 amino acids. Germline CDR1 SGHRS, CDR2 YFSETQ. The V and J ends lost 3 bases and 1 base respectively, with 11 bases between them. The CDR3 DNA sequence: TGCGCCAGCAGCTCGGACGCCAGTTCCTACGAGCAGTACTTC. It encodes CASSSDASSYEQYF.